The next 28 T cell receptor beta chains were all read from a single sample in a study of T cells after yellow fever vaccination. TCRdb processed the 5' RACE reads anew with MiXCR; each CDR3 protein has one entry. The sample contains 550,000 or so distinct CDR3 sequences, under 25% of which appear only once. Sequenced material: PBMCs, taken 15 days after the yellow fever booster vaccination. The source is a man aged 25-45 years who received the YFV17D yellow fever vaccine.

The rearrangement joins TRBV27 to TRBJ2-7; 8 nucleotides align to TRBD1. Germline V gene lookup returns CDR1 MNHEY and CDR2 SMNVEV (reference sequence). The CDR3 totals 15 residues. V dropped 4 bases and J dropped 2; count of bases not matched to a gene: 7. CDR3 loop: CASSSLDRGTYEQYF. The CDR3 nucleotides are TGTGCCAGCAGTTCCTTAGACAGGGGAACCTACGAGCAGTACTTC.

This clonotype has just a few counts. V gene TRBV4-3 combines with J gene TRBJ2-1, with D maybe TRBD2 (5 bases). The germline V and J ends were trimmed by 0 bases and 2 bases, with 17 bases remaining between them. There are 18 residues in the CDR3. The germline CDR1 and CDR2 sequences are LGHNA and YSLEER. For the CDR3, the DNA is TGCGCCAGCAGCCAAGATCATCCGGGAAATGGAGCCTACAATGAGCAGTTCTTC. It specifies CASSQDHPGNGAYNEQFF.

The sample holds a few counts of this clonotype. V gene TRBV7-2 combines with J gene TRBJ1-2, with TRBD1 matching over 10 bases. This CDR3 is 15 amino acids long. V lost 0 bases, J lost 4 bases, and 2 bases stayed unmatched. The V gene's germline CDR1 is SGHTA and CDR2 FQGNSA. The CDR3 sequence: CASSLAGQGGYGYTF. The CDR3 DNA follows: TGTGCCAGCAGCTTAGCTGGACAGGGGGGCTATGGCTACACCTTC.

This sequence joins TRBV12-3 or TRBV12-4 and TRBJ2-1; TRBD2 matches at 7 bases. Germline trimming cut 1 base from V and 7 bases from J; bases unmatched to any gene: 7. CDR3 length equals 15 residues. CDR3 in amino acids: CASSLGVAGGNEQFF. CDR3 nucleotide sequence: TGTGCCAGCAGTTTAGGCGTAGCGGGTGGTAATGAGCAGTTCTTC.

The sample holds a few counts of this clonotype. The chain has TRBV5-4 and TRBJ2-1; D not certain. The CDR3 runs to 14 residues. Germline V gene data show CDR1 as SGHNT and CDR2 as YYREEE (reference sequence). Trimming stripped 5 bases from V and 3 bases from J, with 12 bases between. In DNA, the CDR3 is TGTGCCAGCAGTACGGCTAGGAACTACAATGAGCAGTTCTTC. Translating gives CASSTARNYNEQFF.

This clonotype has just a few counts. The chain uses TRBV27 and TRBJ2-1, with D perhaps being TRBD1 or TRBD2 (7 bases each). The CDR3 is 17 amino acids. Germline V gives CDR1 MNHEY, CDR2 SMNVEV (reference sequence). Trimming pared 6 bases from V and 8 bases from J, leaving 26 bases between. The CDR3 spells CASSLSSWSPGGDEQFF. In DNA form, the CDR3 reads TGTGCCAGCAGCCTATCCTCGTGGTCTCCAGGGGGGGATGAGCAGTTCTTC.

This chain joins TRBV14 and TRBJ2-5; the D call may be TRBD1 or TRBD2 (5 bases each). The CDR3 runs 15 residues. Germline lookup yields CDR1 SGHDN and CDR2 FVKESK. V lost 1 base to trimming and J lost 5 bases, with 14 bases between them. The CDR3 DNA reads TGTGCCAGCAGCCAAGGGTCGGGGCTGGTCGAGACCCAGTACTTC. It translates to CASSQGSGLVETQYF.

V is TRBV7-9 and J is TRBJ2-7; perhaps TRBD1 as D (6 bases). V lost 5 bases and J 2 bases, leaving 13 bases between the germline ends. Per the germline V gene, CDR1 is SEHNR and CDR2 is FQNEAQ (reference sequence). The CDR3 has 14 amino acids. This CDR3 reads CASSQTDRAYEQYF. The CDR3, as DNA: TGTGCCAGCAGCCAAACGGACAGAGCCTACGAGCAGTACTTC.

The J gene is TRBJ2-7, the V gene TRBV11-2, with TRBD2 matching over 7 bases. CDR3 length equals 15 residues. CDR1 is SGHAT and CDR2 is FQNNGV in the germline V gene. The ends lost 5 bases at V and 4 bases at J; junction bases unmatched: 11. The CDR3 protein is CASSPGGGSIYEQYF. Here the CDR3 DNA reads TGTGCCAGCAGCCCAGGTGGCGGGAGTATTTACGAGCAGTACTTC.

This chain uses TRBV4-3 with TRBJ2-5; TRBD1 or TRBD2 may be the D gene (6 bases each). Trimming took 5 bases from V and 5 from J, leaving 15 bases between them. CDR1 is LGHNA and CDR2 is YSLEER in the germline V gene. CDR3 length: 14 residues. CDR3 sequence: CASSSEGGAETQYF. CDR3 DNA sequence: TGCGCCAGCAGCTCTGAGGGGGGCGCGGAGACCCAGTACTTC.

The chain is built from TRBV12-3 or TRBV12-4 and TRBJ2-4; D possibly corresponds to TRBD1 (5 bases). The ends were cut back, 7 bases at V and 6 bases at J, with 16 bases in the middle. The CDR3 extends over 14 amino acids. For the CDR3, the DNA is TGTGCCAGCACAAAAGCAGGGTCTGGAAACATTCAGTACTTC. Its translation: CASTKAGSGNIQYF.

This clonotype has a handful of counts. This sequence joins TRBV20-1 and TRBJ2-3; 12 bases are a match to TRBD2. This CDR3 is 17 amino acids long. Germline lookup yields CDR1 DFQATT and CDR2 SNEGSKA (reference sequence). V trimming: 5 bases; J trimming: 0 bases; junction bases outside the gene matches: 9. CDR3 sequence reads: CSAPTSGRAGSTDTQYF. In DNA, the CDR3 is TGCAGTGCTCCGACTAGCGGGAGAGCGGGTAGCACAGATACGCAGTATTTT.

The chain has TRBV2 and TRBJ1-1, with D maybe TRBD1 (6 bases). The germline V gene has CDR1 SNHLY and CDR2 FYNNEI. The length of the CDR3 is 14 residues. V lost 6 bases, J lost 5 bases, and 16 bases lay in between. The CDR3 DNA follows: TGTGCCAGCAGACCGGTCAGGGGCATTACTGAAGCTTTCTTT. As protein: CASRPVRGITEAFF.

The rearrangement links TRBV7-2 to TRBJ2-1; D is perhaps TRBD2 (6 bases). The CDR3 totals 14 residues. V was cut by 3 bases and J by 8 bases, with 14 bases left in between. Looked up from germline, CDR1 is SGHTA and CDR2 is FQGNSA. The CDR3 sequence is CASSFARGSDEQFF. The CDR3 bases are TGTGCCAGCAGCTTTGCACGGGGGAGTGATGAGCAGTTCTTC. The variable domain in full, completed from reference TRBV7-2 and TRBJ2-1, reads GAGVSQSPSNKVTEKGKDVELRCDPISGHTALYWYRQSLGQGLEFLIYFQGNSAPDKSGLPSDRFSAERTGGSVSTLTIQRTQQEDSAVYLCASSFARGSDEQFFGPGTRLTVL.

Only a few counts were recorded for this clonotype. This chain links TRBV20-1 with TRBJ2-7; TRBD1 might be the D (6 bases). The CDR3 sequence is 12 residues long. The V gene lost 5 bases and the J gene lost 3 bases, with 11 bases spanning the gap. From germline, CDR1 is DFQATT and CDR2 SNEGSKA (reference sequence). The CDR3 is CSALGHYYEQYF. DNA for the CDR3: TGCAGTGCTCTGGGACACTACTACGAGCAGTACTTC.

In its sample, this clonotype was seen a few times. This rearrangement joins TRBV20-1 to TRBJ2-1; D not certain. The CDR3 is 15 amino acids. Trimming stripped 0 bases from V and 0 bases from J, with 9 bases between. Per the germline V gene, CDR1 is DFQATT and CDR2 is SNEGSKA (reference sequence). The CDR3 DNA reads TGCAGTGCTAGAGATGTCAGGAGCTCCTACAATGAGCAGTTCTTC. This translates into CSARDVRSSYNEQFF.

The chain uses TRBV20-1 and TRBJ2-6; D not certain. This CDR3 is built from 13 residues. V was pared by 5 bases and J by 1 base, with 6 bases between. The V gene's germline CDR1 is DFQATT and CDR2 SNEGSKA (reference sequence). CDR3: CSAVVSGANVLTF. CDR3 bases: TGCAGTGCTGTAGTATCTGGGGCCAACGTCCTGACTTTC.

In this sample, this clonotype turned up a few times. The chain carries TRBV3-1 and TRBJ2-7, with D perhaps given as TRBD1 or TRBD2 (5 bases each). V lost 0 bases to trimming and J lost 2 bases, with 20 bases between them. Per germline, CDR1 LGHDT and CDR2 YNNKEL (reference sequence). The CDR3 loop spans 18 amino acids. The CDR3 nucleotides read TGTGCCAGCAGCCAAGATCTGGATTTGTCGGGACGGACCTACGAGCAGTACTTC. This translates into CASSQDLDLSGRTYEQYF.

CDR3 coding DNA: TGTGCAAGTCGCTCTATCATGCTAGCGGGAGTTTTTCGCTACGAGCAGTACTTC. As protein: CASRSIMLAGVFRYEQYF. The chain carries TRBV12-2 and TRBJ2-7; the table gives TRBD2 as D, unverified against the DNA. TRBV12-2 is designated a pseudogene. The CDR3 spans 18 residues.

Many counts were recorded for this clonotype. This chain uses TRBV27 with TRBJ1-1; 8 bases line up with TRBD1. In germline, CDR1 is MNHEY, CDR2 SMNVEV (reference sequence). The CDR3 sequence is 14 residues long. V lost 7 bases, J lost 1 base, and 5 bases stayed unmatched. CDR3 bases: TGTGCCAGCACTTCCGGACAGGGGAACACTGAAGCTTTCTTT. Translating it yields CASTSGQGNTEAFF.

The chain recombines TRBV7-2 with TRBJ1-6, with D perhaps TRBD1 (5 bases). In germline, CDR1 is SGHTA, CDR2 FQGNSA. The CDR3 runs 14 residues. The V end was cut by 5 bases, the J end by 10 bases, with 15 bases between. CDR3 amino acids: CASSPIWGGSPLHF. CDR3 nucleotide sequence: TGTGCCAGCAGCCCCATCTGGGGGGGATCACCCCTCCACTTT.

This clonotype was observed a few times. The gene calls are TRBV30 and TRBJ2-3, with D possibly being TRBD1 or TRBD2 (5 bases each). The CDR3 covers 14 residues. Deletions cut 4 bases from V and 4 bases from J, with 15 bases between. In germline, CDR1 is GTSNPN, CDR2 SVGIG (reference sequence). CDR3: CAWTVGEFADTQYF. As DNA, the CDR3 is TGTGCCTGGACAGTGGGGGAGTTTGCAGATACGCAGTATTTT.

This chain joins TRBV7-2 and TRBJ1-5; no clear D gene. Germline-derived CDR1 and CDR2 are SGHTA and FQGNSA. Trimming removed 1 base from V and 7 bases from J, with 8 bases in between. The CDR3 extends over 13 amino acids. The CDR3 reads CASSLGEQQPQHF. The CDR3 DNA reads as TGTGCCAGCAGCTTAGGGGAACAACAGCCCCAGCATTTT.

The rearrangement links TRBV20-1 to TRBJ2-7, with 9 positions matching TRBD2. The germline gives CDR1 DFQATT, CDR2 SNEGSKA (reference sequence). V trimming: 2 bases; J trimming: 3 bases; junction bases outside the gene matches: 2. The CDR3 spans 13 residues. The CDR3 nucleotides are TGCAGTGCTAGAAGCGGGGGGATCTACGAGCAGTACTTC. Its translation: CSARSGGIYEQYF.

The chain carries TRBV6-1 and TRBJ2-2; 8 bases line up with TRBD1. CDR1 and CDR2 (germline): MNHNS, SASEGT. The CDR3 is 14 residues long. V shed 6 bases, J shed 3 bases, and the junction held 3 bases outside the gene matches. CDR3: CASRPDRDTGELFF. CDR3 DNA: TGTGCCAGCAGACCGGACAGGGACACCGGGGAGCTGTTTTTT.

The sample holds many counts of this clonotype. The chain employs TRBV5-1 and TRBJ2-3, with TRBD1 identical over 7 bases. V trimming: 4 bases; J trimming: 0 bases; junction bases outside the gene matches: 8. Germline loops: CDR1 SGHRS, CDR2 YFSETQ. CDR3 length: 16 residues. The CDR3 DNA sequence: TGCGCCAGCAGCCCACCGGGACAGAGAAGCACAGATACGCAGTATTTT. This sequence encodes CASSPPGQRSTDTQYF.

This clonotype was counted a few times. The chain carries TRBV5-1 and TRBJ2-1, with 7 positions matching TRBD2. V lost 1 base and J lost 7; bases outside the gene matches: 17. Germline V gives CDR1 SGHRS, CDR2 YFSETQ. This CDR3 comprises 18 residues. CDR3 loop: CASSLTTNSRAGANEQFF. The CDR3 DNA reads TGCGCCAGCAGCTTGACAACCAATTCCCGCGCGGGAGCGAATGAGCAGTTCTTC.

As concerns this clonotype: One end of the junction fails to match germline, which may point to a read error. The chain is built from TRBV7-2 and TRBJ2-3; the match to TRBD2 covers 7 bases. The length of the CDR3 is 15 residues. Germline CDR1 and CDR2: SGHTA and FQGNSA. The CDR3 nucleotides are TGTGCCAGCAGCATAGCGGGTCCCCCTGGAGATACGCAGTATTTT. Translating it yields CASSIAGPPGDTQYF.